The entry that follows covers one TCR beta chain sequence. This sample is part of a study of blood T cell repertoires in COVID-19. The table came from immunoSEQ multiplex PCR; TCRdb's copy has only in-frame clones and leaves some out. The repertoire holds more than 200,000 clones, with 65% to 85% as singletons. This CDR3 contains 16 residues. The V gene end was trimmed by 0 bases and the J gene end by 1 base; junction bases not matched to a gene: 5. The germline V gene has CDR1 SGDLS and CDR2 YYNGEE. Sequenced sample: peripheral blood. The chain employs TRBV9 and TRBJ2-5; 8 bases match TRBD2. The receptor was derived from a man aged 45-65 years with active or convalescent COVID-19. The CDR3 spells CASSVAARGAQETQYF. The CDR3 DNA is TGTGCCAGCAGCGTAGCAGCGCGGGGGGCCCAAGAGACCCAGTACTTC.